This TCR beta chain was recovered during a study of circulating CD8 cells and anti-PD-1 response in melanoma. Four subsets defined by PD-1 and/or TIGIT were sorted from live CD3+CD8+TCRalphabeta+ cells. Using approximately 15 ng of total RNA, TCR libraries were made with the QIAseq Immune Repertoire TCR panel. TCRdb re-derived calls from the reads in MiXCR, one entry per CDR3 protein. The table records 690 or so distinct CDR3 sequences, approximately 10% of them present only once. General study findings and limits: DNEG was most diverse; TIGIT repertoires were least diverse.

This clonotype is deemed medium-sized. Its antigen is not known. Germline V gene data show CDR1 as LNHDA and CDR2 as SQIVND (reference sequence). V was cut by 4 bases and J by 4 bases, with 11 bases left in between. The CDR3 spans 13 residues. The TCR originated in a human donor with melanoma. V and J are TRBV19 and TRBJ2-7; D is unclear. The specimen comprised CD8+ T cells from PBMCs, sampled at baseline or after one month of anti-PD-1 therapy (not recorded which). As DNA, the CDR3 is TGTGCCAGTAGTAATAATGTGGGGTACGAGCAGTACTTC. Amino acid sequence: CASSNNVGYEQYF. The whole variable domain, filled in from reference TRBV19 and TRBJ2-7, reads DGGITQSPKYLFRKEGQNVTLSCEQNLNHDAMYWYRQDPGQGLRLIYYSQIVNDFQKGDIAEGYSVSREKKESFPLTVTSAQKNPTAFYLCASSNNVGYEQYFGPGTRLTVT.